The TCR beta chain described here comes from a study of post-analysis software for immune sequencing data. For the study at large: In terms of disease course, relapsing-remitting, secondary progressive and progressive-relapsing multiple sclerosis were included.

This clonotype was observed a few times. Its specificity is unknown. Prepared TCR beta cDNA libraries contained unique molecular identifiers. It was from roughly 1 to 10 million T cells that about half a million cDNA molecules came. One entry per CDR3 protein results from TCRdb running MiXCR on the PCR reads. There are 750,000 to 900,000 distinct CDR3 sequences in the sample; 40% to 55% occur only once, and 4.9% lies in the top ten. Study results and caveats: Higher frequency in patients than in controls was seen for several TRBV segments, with TRBV5-6, TRBV5-1 and TRBV20-1 among them. Controls had significantly higher normalized Chao1 diversity than multiple sclerosis patients.

Trimming cost V 7 bases and J 8 bases, with 17 bases left between them. The length of the CDR3 is 12 residues. The germline V gene encodes CDR1 SQVTM and CDR2 ANQGSEA. This sequence was found in a girl between 5 and 17 years old with multiple sclerosis. The sample taken for sequencing was blood. The gene calls are TRBV29-1 and TRBJ1-2, with a tentative D call TRBD1 (5 bases). CDR3 sequence (DNA): TGCAGCGCAGTCCGGGTTGAGGGGGGCTACACCTTC. Translation: CSAVRVEGGYTF.